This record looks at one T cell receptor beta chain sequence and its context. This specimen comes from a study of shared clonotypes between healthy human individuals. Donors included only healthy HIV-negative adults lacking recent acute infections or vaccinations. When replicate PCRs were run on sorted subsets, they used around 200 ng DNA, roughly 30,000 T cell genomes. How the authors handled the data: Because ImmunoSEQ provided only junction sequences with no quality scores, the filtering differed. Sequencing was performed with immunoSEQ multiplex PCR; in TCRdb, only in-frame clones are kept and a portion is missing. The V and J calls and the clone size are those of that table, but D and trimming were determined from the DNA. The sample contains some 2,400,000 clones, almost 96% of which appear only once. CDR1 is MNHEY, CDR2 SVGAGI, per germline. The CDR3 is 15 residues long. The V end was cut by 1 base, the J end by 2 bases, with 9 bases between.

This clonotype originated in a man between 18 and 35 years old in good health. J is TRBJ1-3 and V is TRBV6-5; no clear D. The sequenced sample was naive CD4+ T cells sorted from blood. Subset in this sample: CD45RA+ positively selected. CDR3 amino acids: CASSYWGRAGNTIYF. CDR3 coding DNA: TGTGCCAGCAGTTACTGGGGAAGGGCTGGAAACACCATATATTTT.